This record concerns one T cell receptor (beta chain) sequence. The antigen it binds to is not known. No much larger clonotype is one base removed from it; base qualities were not supplied. The library was produced with the immunoSEQ multiplex PCR assay. Concerning the study's data processing: Repertoires were summarized in terms of richness and clonality, and significantly expanded and contracted clones between pre- and post-therapy samples were identified. The clones in this table, taken by TCRdb from immuneACCESS, are in-frame only. Not every clone is retained; where verified, under half of the shortfall comes from an unresolved V gene, and the cause of the rest is unknown. V, J and clone size reflect that table, while D and trimming were determined from the DNA. In this sample the table shows 4,500 to 5,000 clones, over 70% of which occur a single time. The ten largest clones take up 8% to 11% of the sample.

Its CDR3 holds 15 amino acids, cysteine through phenylalanine. Only the CDR3 part of the read is kept: 45 bases, read in frame from the first base. V gives up 5 bases and J gives up 1 base, and the segment between their germline ends measures 16 bases. CDR1 and CDR2 are drawn from the germline V gene: SQVTM, ANQGSEA. This record belongs to a study of neoadjuvant nivolumab and ipilimumab in lung cancer (dated by TCRdb to 2020 to 2021). About the full investigation: In the NEOSTAR trial, nivolumab was administered intravenously at 3 mg/kg on days 1, 15 and 29, and the combination arm also received ipilimumab 1 mg/kg on day 1 only. For each study arm, the primary endpoint of the trial was the rate of major pathologic response (MPR) in the intention-to-treat population. The trial treated approximately 46 patients with operable NSCLC: about 23 were randomized to nivolumab monotherapy and 21 to nivolumab plus ipilimumab. TCR repertoires in pretherapy (baseline) peripheral blood were compared with TCR repertoires in tumors resected at surgery after neoadjuvant immune checkpoint blockade. Seven patients had matched pretherapy and resected tumor pairs analyzed, with four treated with nivolumab and three with nivolumab plus ipilimumab. Overall study outcomes, separate from this receptor: Richness in tumors resected after neoadjuvant therapy showed a positive correlation with pretherapy blood TCR richness (Spearman R = 0.82). TCR sequencing was performed in a small number of samples. TCR richness and clonality were greater in resected tumors than in tumor-adjacent uninvolved lung, and increases were seen in more dual-therapy-treated tumors. No significant correlation was found between TCR clonality and pathologic tumor regression, and only one major-pathologic-response sample was available for the clonality analysis. Tumor T-cell richness and clonality rose from pretherapy to surgery in three of three dual-therapy tumors but in only two of four nivolumab-treated tumors.

The sample's time point label, in plain terms: at surgical resection after neoadjuvant nivolumab +/- ipilimumab. Samples came from the phase 2 randomized NEOSTAR trial, which tested neoadjuvant nivolumab or nivolumab plus ipilimumab followed by surgery in operable NSCLC. The sample in question was tumor tissue, obtained after neoadjuvant nivolumab, alone or with ipilimumab, at or shortly before surgery. The chain couples TRBV29-1 to TRBJ2-3; TRBD1 is a possible D gene, resting on 6 matching bases. This sequence originates from an adult with non-small cell lung cancer. In nucleotides, the sequence is TGCAGCGTTCTAGGGGGATCAGTTGGCACAGATACGCAGTATTTT. It translates as CSVLGGSVGTDTQYF.